This passage covers 2 T cell receptor beta chains from one sample sequenced in a study of OX40 agonist ivuxolimab in advanced cancers. Clones were sequenced by immunoSEQ multiplex PCR, and TCRdb holds only the in-frame ones, with some missing. Of roughly 73,000 clones in the sample, approximately 89% were seen once. This material consisted of CD4+ or CD8+ T cells sorted from blood, taken in a trial of the OX40 agonist ivuxolimab. Receptors originate from an adult with an advanced solid tumor such as melanoma, head and neck, liver or kidney cancer.

The chain links TRBV11-3 to TRBJ1-1; maybe TRBD1 (5 bases). V was cut by 3 bases and J by 3 bases, with 11 bases left in between. CDR1 and CDR2 from the germline V gene are SGHNT and YENEEA. This CDR3 is 14 amino acids long. This chain's CDR3 is CASSLGAGDTEAFF. The CDR3 bases are TGTGCCAGCAGCTTGGGTGCGGGGGACACTGAAGCTTTCTTT.

J is TRBJ2-5 and V is TRBV18; maybe TRBD2 (6 bases). This CDR3 spans 14 amino acids. Trimming removed 3 bases from V and 5 bases from J, with 13 bases in between. Germline CDR1 KGHSH, CDR2 LQKENI. This CDR3 is CASSPETGEETQYF. CDR3 bases: TGTGCCAGCTCACCGGAAACGGGGGAGGAGACCCAGTACTTC.